The rows below give T cell receptor beta chains drawn from one sample of a study of human T cells and chemical hapten exposure. Each CDR3 protein gets one entry after TCRdb re-called the RACE reads with MiXCR. In the table there are roughly 64,000 distinct CDR3 sequences, approximately 10% of which are singletons. The sample was whole blood, taken in connection with sensitization to the hapten diphenylcyclopropenone (DPC). These receptors all stem from a woman aged 40 to 50 with alopecia areata. Some clones in this sample may be carry-over from other donors' samples. Each CDR3 is given with its conserved first and last residue. The D gene is left open where the match is weak. The size field is filled for only some rows; it gives once, few, many or a size class.

>NA|TRBV7-2|NA|TRBJ2-2
TGTGCCAGCAGCTTAGGCCCCGACATCCGCACCGGGGAGCTGTTTTTT
CASSLGPDIRTGELFF
>many|TRBV29-1|NA|TRBJ2-7
TGCAGCGTGGTCCGGGCCCGTGGCTACGAGCAGTACTTC
CSVVRARGYEQYF
>NA|TRBV28|TRBD1|TRBJ1-2
TGTGCCAGCAGTTCGACAGGGGTCTATGGCTACACCTTC
CASSSTGVYGYTF
>NA|TRBV19|NA|TRBJ1-5
TGTGCCAGTAGTATAGGGAGTGGCAATCAGCCCCAGCATTTT
CASSIGSGNQPQHF
>few|TRBV15|TRBD1|TRBJ1-6
TGTGCCACCAGCTCACGGACAGGGGAAATAACTCCCCCCCTCCACTTT
CATSSRTGEITPPLHF
>many|TRBV11-2|TRBD2|TRBJ2-5
TGTGCCAGCAGCCAACGAGGGACTAGCGGTCAAGAGACCCAGTACTTC
CASSQRGTSGQETQYF
>NA|TRBV5-1|NA|TRBJ2-1
TGCGCCAGCAGCTTCCTGGACTCCGGGCGGATCTTC
CASSFLDSGRIF
>many|TRBV9|NA|TRBJ1-6
TGTGCCAGCAGCGCGAAGAGGGGGGATAATTCACCCCTCCACTTT
CASSAKRGDNSPLHF
>many|TRBV11-2|TRBD2|TRBJ2-3
TGTGCCAGCAGCCTCCGACTAGCGGGACGAACAGATACGCAGTATTTT
CASSLRLAGRTDTQYF
>many|TRBV29-1|TRBD1|TRBJ1-5
TGCAGCGTTGAGGGGACAGGGGATCAGCCCCAGCATTTT
CSVEGTGDQPQHF
>NA|TRBV7-9|NA|TRBJ1-1
TGTGCCAGCAGCGGACAGCTTAGCACTGAAGCTTTCTTT
CASSGQLSTEAFF
>NA|TRBV6-2/TRBV6-3|NA|TRBJ2-3
TGTGCCAGCAGTTACGAGGCGGGGTCTAGCACAGATACGCAGTATTTT
CASSYEAGSSTDTQYF
>few|TRBV3-1|TRBD2|TRBJ2-3
TGTGCCAGCAGCCCGCAGGCCCTAGCGGGGGGGCGGACAGATACGCAGTATTTT
CASSPQALAGGRTDTQYF
>NA|TRBV4-2|TRBD2|TRBJ2-7
TGTGCCAGCAGCCAAGAGTTGAGACTAGCGGGAAGCTACGAGCAGTACTTC
CASSQELRLAGSYEQYF
>many|TRBV12-3/TRBV12-4|NA|TRBJ2-2
TGTGCCAGCAGTCTGGGGAAAGCCGGGGAGCTGTTTTTT
CASSLGKAGELFF
>few|TRBV7-2|NA|TRBJ2-2
TGTGCCAGCAGCCTTAGTATCGGGGGCGGAACCGGGGAGCTGTTTTTT
CASSLSIGGGTGELFF
>many|TRBV7-9|TRBD1|TRBJ1-4
TGTGCCAGCAGCACCGGGACAGCTAATGAAAAACTGTTTTTT
CASSTGTANEKLFF
>NA|TRBV11-2|NA|TRBJ2-1
TGTGCCAGCAGCCCGATCCGCGGAGACAGCAATGAGCAGTTCTTC
CASSPIRGDSNEQFF
>NA|TRBV7-2|NA|TRBJ2-5
TGTGCCAGCAGCCCACATACGGGATCTCAAGAGACCCAGTACTTC
CASSPHTGSQETQYF